This is a list of T cell receptor beta chains from one sample in a study of T-cell memory formation after mild COVID-19. TCRdb re-derived calls from the 5' RACE reads in MiXCR, one entry per CDR3 protein. The sample shows 350,000 to 500,000 distinct CDR3 sequences, 20% of them seen only once. Sample: PBMCs or a T cell subset sorted from them (not recorded which). The receptors here all came from an adult woman who had mild COVID-19 (a few samples of this study predate the infection). Cell type and time point are not known. Both conserved end residues are part of each CDR3. A D gene is named only where the DNA matches it firmly. Clone size appears in some rows only: once, few, many, or a class for an expanded clone.

J gene: TRBJ2-7
clone size: many
D gene: .
V gene: TRBV20-1
CDR3 DNA: TGCAGTGCTAGGCCCCCAGGGGCGGGGGACTCCTACGAGCAGTACTTC
CDR3 protein: CSARPPGAGDSYEQYF

J gene: TRBJ2-2
clone size: many
D gene: .
V gene: TRBV5-6
CDR3 DNA: TGTGCCAGCAGCTTCTCAGGATACGGGGAGCTGTTTTTT
CDR3 protein: CASSFSGYGELFF

J gene: TRBJ2-1
clone size: few
D gene: TRBD1
V gene: TRBV7-8
CDR3 DNA: TGTGCCAGCAGCTCCCGACAGGGTGGCCGCAATGAGCAGTTCTTC
CDR3 protein: CASSSRQGGRNEQFF

J gene: TRBJ2-1
clone size: .
D gene: .
V gene: TRBV9
CDR3 DNA: TGTGCCAGCAGCGAGCCAAGGGAGGTCGTACGGGGGACCTACAATGAGCAGTTCTTC
CDR3 protein: CASSEPREVVRGTYNEQFF

J gene: TRBJ1-4
clone size: .
D gene: .
V gene: TRBV5-6
CDR3 DNA: TGTGCCAGCAGTTACCGGGACACTAATGAAAAACTGTTTTTT
CDR3 protein: CASSYRDTNEKLFF

J gene: TRBJ1-2
clone size: .
D gene: .
V gene: TRBV12-3/TRBV12-4
CDR3 DNA: TGTGCCAGCAGAACCCTCCGAGGCTACACCTTC
CDR3 protein: CASRTLRGYTF

J gene: TRBJ2-1
clone size: .
D gene: .
V gene: TRBV27
CDR3 DNA: TGTGCCAGCAGTTTATACGGGGGTCGGAATGAGCAGTTCTTC
CDR3 protein: CASSLYGGRNEQFF

J gene: TRBJ2-5
clone size: few
D gene: .
V gene: TRBV7-3
CDR3 DNA: TGTGCCAGCAGCTTAACGGGTGTCTTCCAAGAGACCCAGTACTTC
CDR3 protein: CASSLTGVFQETQYF

J gene: TRBJ2-7
clone size: .
D gene: .
V gene: TRBV4-2
CDR3 DNA: TGTGCCAGCAGCCAGAGTTACGGGATACCCGTCGAGCAGTACTTC
CDR3 protein: CASSQSYGIPVEQYF

J gene: TRBJ2-1
clone size: few
D gene: TRBD2
V gene: TRBV5-1
CDR3 DNA: TGCGCCAGCAGCTTGCGACTAGCGGGGGGGCCCACCTACAATGAGCAGTTCTTC
CDR3 protein: CASSLRLAGGPTYNEQFF

J gene: TRBJ1-1
clone size: few
D gene: .
V gene: TRBV4-1
CDR3 DNA: TGCGCCAGCAGCCGACTAACCTTGGGTCTTTCTGGGACTGAAGCTTTCTTT
CDR3 protein: CASSRLTLGLSGTEAFF

J gene: TRBJ1-5
clone size: few
D gene: .
V gene: TRBV12-3/TRBV12-4
CDR3 DNA: TGTGCCAGCAGAGCAGGTGGCAATCAGCCCCAGCATTTT
CDR3 protein: CASRAGGNQPQHF

J gene: TRBJ1-1
clone size: .
D gene: .
V gene: TRBV28
CDR3 DNA: TGTGCCAGTCCCCCGGCCCTGTACAGGCAGAAAAGGGACACTGAAGCTTTCTTT
CDR3 protein: CASPPALYRQKRDTEAFF

J gene: TRBJ2-7
clone size: .
D gene: .
V gene: TRBV12-3/TRBV12-4
CDR3 DNA: TGTGCCAGCAGCAGTAGCGGAGAGAGGGCCTACGAGCAGTACTTC
CDR3 protein: CASSSSGERAYEQYF

J gene: TRBJ2-7
clone size: few
D gene: TRBD2
V gene: TRBV7-7
CDR3 DNA: TGTGCTAGCAGCTCCACCCGCGGGAGCGGCGAGCAGTACTTC
CDR3 protein: CASSSTRGSGEQYF

J gene: TRBJ2-7
clone size: .
D gene: .
V gene: TRBV27
CDR3 DNA: TGTGCCAGCAGCCCCCGGGCTAATCGGCTCGAGCAGTACTTC
CDR3 protein: CASSPRANRLEQYF

J gene: TRBJ2-2
clone size: few
D gene: .
V gene: TRBV25-1
CDR3 DNA: TGTGCCAGCAGTGAATCGTCGGACGGGGAGCTGTTTTTT
CDR3 protein: CASSESSDGELFF

J gene: TRBJ2-2
clone size: .
D gene: .
V gene: TRBV9
CDR3 DNA: TGTGCCAGCAGCGCCTTAGGGGTCGGCACCGGGGAGCTGTTTTTT
CDR3 protein: CASSALGVGTGELFF

J gene: TRBJ2-5
clone size: .
D gene: .
V gene: TRBV30
CDR3 DNA: TGTGCCTGGAATTTAGGAAGTGAGACCCAGTACTTC
CDR3 protein: CAWNLGSETQYF

J gene: TRBJ2-2
clone size: .
D gene: TRBD2
V gene: TRBV5-4
CDR3 DNA: TGTGCCAGCAGCCCCGGACTAGCGGGGGGAACCGGGGAGCTGTTTTTT
CDR3 protein: CASSPGLAGGTGELFF

J gene: TRBJ1-2
clone size: .
D gene: .
V gene: TRBV4-1
CDR3 DNA: TGCGCCAGCAGCCAAGTAGCGACCAACTATGGCTACACCTTC
CDR3 protein: CASSQVATNYGYTF

J gene: TRBJ1-2
clone size: .
D gene: TRBD1
V gene: TRBV20-1
CDR3 DNA: TGCAGTGCCCCGTGGGAGGGACAGGGTAACTATGGCTACACCTTC
CDR3 protein: CSAPWEGQGNYGYTF

J gene: TRBJ2-6
clone size: .
D gene: TRBD1
V gene: TRBV5-5
CDR3 DNA: TGTGCCAGCAGCGTCCGGGACAGGGGGACTTCTGGGGCCAACGTCCTGACTTTC
CDR3 protein: CASSVRDRGTSGANVLTF

J gene: TRBJ1-2
clone size: few
D gene: .
V gene: TRBV19
CDR3 DNA: TGTGCCAGTAGCACCCAAAGTCGGGGTGGCTACACCTTC
CDR3 protein: CASSTQSRGGYTF

J gene: TRBJ2-1
clone size: few
D gene: TRBD2
V gene: TRBV11-3
CDR3 DNA: TGTGCCAGCAGCTTAAGATCGGCGGGGGGATATGAGCAGTTCTTC
CDR3 protein: CASSLRSAGGYEQFF

J gene: TRBJ1-4
clone size: .
D gene: TRBD1
V gene: TRBV7-9
CDR3 DNA: TGTGCCAACCCGGACAGGGAAAAACTGTTTTTT
CDR3 protein: CANPDREKLFF

J gene: TRBJ1-1
clone size: .
D gene: TRBD1
V gene: TRBV9
CDR3 DNA: TGTGCCAGCAGCGCGGAACAGGGGTTAGTCAGTGAAGCTTTCTTT
CDR3 protein: CASSAEQGLVSEAFF

J gene: TRBJ2-3
clone size: .
D gene: .
V gene: TRBV5-4
CDR3 DNA: TGTGCCAGCAGCTTGGGGATCGGGATTCGCACAGATACGCAGTATTTT
CDR3 protein: CASSLGIGIRTDTQYF

J gene: TRBJ2-7
clone size: few
D gene: .
V gene: TRBV9
CDR3 DNA: TGTGCCAGCAGCGTAGGAGGCGAACGCTATCTCTACGAGCAGTACTTC
CDR3 protein: CASSVGGERYLYEQYF

J gene: TRBJ2-7
clone size: .
D gene: TRBD2
V gene: TRBV6-5
CDR3 DNA: TGTGCCAGCAGACACCGGGACAGGGTGACTAGCGGGAGAGACGAGCAGTACTTC
CDR3 protein: CASRHRDRVTSGRDEQYF

J gene: TRBJ2-1
clone size: .
D gene: TRBD1
V gene: TRBV7-2
CDR3 DNA: TGTGCCAGCAGCTTGGGACAGACTATTAATGAGCAGTTCTTC
CDR3 protein: CASSLGQTINEQFF

J gene: TRBJ1-1
clone size: .
D gene: .
V gene: TRBV3-1
CDR3 DNA: TGTGCCAGCAGCCAAAGGGGAGGGAACACTGAAGCTTTCTTT
CDR3 protein: CASSQRGGNTEAFF

J gene: TRBJ1-2
clone size: .
D gene: .
V gene: TRBV29-1
CDR3 DNA: TGCAGCGTCCAGGGTTTGTTCAACTATGGCTACACCTTC
CDR3 protein: CSVQGLFNYGYTF

J gene: TRBJ2-7
clone size: few
D gene: .
V gene: TRBV14
CDR3 DNA: TGTGCCAGCAGCCTTTACAACTACGAGCAGTACTTC
CDR3 protein: CASSLYNYEQYF

J gene: TRBJ2-2
clone size: few
D gene: .
V gene: TRBV11-1
CDR3 DNA: TGTGCCAGCATTCCCGGGGAGCTGTTTTTT
CDR3 protein: CASIPGELFF

J gene: TRBJ1-1
clone size: once
D gene: .
V gene: TRBV7-9
CDR3 DNA: TGTGCCAGCAGCTTATCTGTCGCAGATAAAGCTTTCTTT
CDR3 protein: CASSLSVADKAFF

J gene: TRBJ1-1
clone size: .
D gene: .
V gene: TRBV3-1
CDR3 DNA: TGTGCCAGCAGCCAAAATTTGAACACTGAAGCTTTCTTT
CDR3 protein: CASSQNLNTEAFF

J gene: TRBJ2-5
clone size: .
D gene: TRBD1
V gene: TRBV6-5
CDR3 DNA: TGTGCCAGCAGTTACTCCGGGACAGGGGTGGGAGAGACCCAGTACTTC
CDR3 protein: CASSYSGTGVGETQYF

J gene: TRBJ1-1
clone size: .
D gene: .
V gene: TRBV7-9
CDR3 DNA: TGTGCCAGCAGCTTAGCACAGGATACAATGGGGGCTTTCTTT
CDR3 protein: CASSLAQDTMGAFF

J gene: TRBJ2-7
clone size: .
D gene: TRBD1
V gene: TRBV3-1
CDR3 DNA: TGTGCCAGCAGCCAAGATCTACAGGGGGCGTACGAGCAGTACTTC
CDR3 protein: CASSQDLQGAYEQYF

J gene: TRBJ2-1
clone size: .
D gene: TRBD2
V gene: TRBV15
CDR3 DNA: TGTGCCACCAGCTCGCTAGCGGGAGTACCCTACAATGAGCAGTTCTTC
CDR3 protein: CATSSLAGVPYNEQFF

J gene: TRBJ2-7
clone size: .
D gene: .
V gene: TRBV29-1
CDR3 DNA: TGCAGCGTTGAAGAGAGCGACAGCGAATTCTACGAGCAGTACTTC
CDR3 protein: CSVEESDSEFYEQYF

J gene: TRBJ2-2
clone size: few
D gene: TRBD1
V gene: TRBV6-5
CDR3 DNA: TGTGCCAGCAGTCGGCGGACAGGGAGGAACACCGGGGAGCTGTTTTTT
CDR3 protein: CASSRRTGRNTGELFF

J gene: TRBJ1-2
clone size: few
D gene: .
V gene: TRBV5-1
CDR3 DNA: TGCGCCAGCAGCCCAGGGGAAGCTAACTATGGCTACACCTTC
CDR3 protein: CASSPGEANYGYTF

J gene: TRBJ2-1
clone size: few
D gene: .
V gene: TRBV7-8
CDR3 DNA: TGTGCCAGCAGCTTAGGCCCGATTTTGGGAGCAGGCAATGAGCAGTTCTTC
CDR3 protein: CASSLGPILGAGNEQFF

J gene: TRBJ1-1
clone size: few
D gene: .
V gene: TRBV5-1
CDR3 DNA: TGCGCCAGCAGCTTGGAGGTCCCTCCGAACACTGAAGCTTTCTTT
CDR3 protein: CASSLEVPPNTEAFF

J gene: TRBJ1-1
clone size: few
D gene: TRBD1
V gene: TRBV20-1
CDR3 DNA: TGCAGTGCAACAACCGGGACAGGGGGCACTGAAGCTTTCTTT
CDR3 protein: CSATTGTGGTEAFF

J gene: TRBJ2-1
clone size: many
D gene: TRBD2
V gene: TRBV7-9
CDR3 DNA: TGTGCCAGCAGCCCACCTAGCGGGGGGAATGAGCAGTTCTTC
CDR3 protein: CASSPPSGGNEQFF

J gene: TRBJ2-7
clone size: .
D gene: TRBD2
V gene: TRBV11-2
CDR3 DNA: TGTGCCAGCAGCCGGGAGCGGGAGGGGTACTACGAGCAGTACTTC
CDR3 protein: CASSREREGYYEQYF

J gene: TRBJ2-3
clone size: few
D gene: TRBD2
V gene: TRBV5-1
CDR3 DNA: TGCGCCAGCAGCTTTTATGGTAGCGGGAGCACAGATACGCAGTATTTT
CDR3 protein: CASSFYGSGSTDTQYF

J gene: TRBJ2-7
clone size: .
D gene: TRBD1
V gene: TRBV11-2
CDR3 DNA: TGTGCCAGCAGCTTAGGGACAGGGGGCTTATACGAGCAGTACTTC
CDR3 protein: CASSLGTGGLYEQYF

J gene: TRBJ2-5
clone size: few
D gene: TRBD2
V gene: TRBV14
CDR3 DNA: TGTGCCAGCAGCCCGGGACTAGGGAGGCAAGAGACCCAGTACTTC
CDR3 protein: CASSPGLGRQETQYF

J gene: TRBJ2-3
clone size: .
D gene: TRBD2
V gene: TRBV5-1
CDR3 DNA: TGCGCCAGCAGCTGGGGCCCTGGCGGGGGTACAGATACGCAGTATTTT
CDR3 protein: CASSWGPGGGTDTQYF

J gene: TRBJ1-5
clone size: many
D gene: .
V gene: TRBV27
CDR3 DNA: TGTGCCAGCAGTCTGGGATATAGCAATCAGCCCCAGCATTTT
CDR3 protein: CASSLGYSNQPQHF